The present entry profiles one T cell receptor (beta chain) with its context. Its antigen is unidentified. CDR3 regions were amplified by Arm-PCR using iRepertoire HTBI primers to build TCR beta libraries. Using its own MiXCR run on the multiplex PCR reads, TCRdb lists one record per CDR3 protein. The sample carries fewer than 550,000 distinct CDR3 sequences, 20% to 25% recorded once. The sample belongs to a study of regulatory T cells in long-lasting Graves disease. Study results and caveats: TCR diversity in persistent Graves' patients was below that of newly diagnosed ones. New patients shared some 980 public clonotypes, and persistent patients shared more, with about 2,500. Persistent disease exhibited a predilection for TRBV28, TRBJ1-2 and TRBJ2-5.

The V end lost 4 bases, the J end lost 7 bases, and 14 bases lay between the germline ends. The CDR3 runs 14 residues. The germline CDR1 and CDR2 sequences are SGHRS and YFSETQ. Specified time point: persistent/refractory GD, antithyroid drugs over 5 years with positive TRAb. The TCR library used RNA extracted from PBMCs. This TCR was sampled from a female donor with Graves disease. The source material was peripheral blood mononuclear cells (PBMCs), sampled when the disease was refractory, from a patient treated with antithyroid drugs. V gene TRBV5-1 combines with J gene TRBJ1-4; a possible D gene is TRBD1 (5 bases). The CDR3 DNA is TGCGCCAGCAGCATCGGGACGGTCGCTGAAAAACTGTTTTTT. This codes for CASSIGTVAEKLFF.